These T cell receptor beta chains were read from a single sample in a study of shared clonotypes between healthy human individuals. Generated by immunoSEQ multiplex PCR, the TCRdb table keeps only in-frame clones and is missing some. This sample yields 550,000 to 800,000 clones, of which roughly 88% are seen a single time; around a third belongs to the top ten. The sample consisted of memory CD8+ T cells from PBMCs. These receptors were taken from a man between 18 and 35 years old in good health. Some clones in this sample may be carry-over from other donors' samples. The CDR3 runs from the conserved cysteine through the conserved F or W. A D gene is named only where the DNA matches it firmly. Only some rows state a clone size, as once, few, many or a class for expanded clones.

clone_size: many
v_call: TRBV9
j_call: TRBJ2-1
d_call: -
cdr3_nt: TGTGCCAGCAGCGACAGTAATGAGCAGTTCTTC
cdr3_aa: CASSDSNEQFF

clone_size: once
v_call: TRBV28
j_call: TRBJ2-6
d_call: -
cdr3_nt: TGTGCCAGCAGTTCCTCCGACAGCGGTTCCTCTGGGGCCAACGTCCTGACTTTC
cdr3_aa: CASSSSDSGSSGANVLTF

clone_size: -
v_call: TRBV27
j_call: TRBJ1-5
d_call: TRBD1
cdr3_nt: TGTGCCAGCAGCCTGGGACAGGGGTTGCAGCCCCAGCATTTT
cdr3_aa: CASSLGQGLQPQHF

clone_size: once
v_call: TRBV7-8
j_call: TRBJ2-7
d_call: -
cdr3_nt: TGTGCCAGCAGCCCCCCCGATTCTCTGGCCTACGAGCAGTACTTC
cdr3_aa: CASSPPDSLAYEQYF

clone_size: -
v_call: TRBV29-1
j_call: TRBJ2-7
d_call: -
cdr3_nt: TGCAGCGTTGCAGGATCAGCACCCTACGAGCAGTACTTC
cdr3_aa: CSVAGSAPYEQYF

clone_size: -
v_call: TRBV6-5
j_call: TRBJ1-1
d_call: TRBD1
cdr3_nt: TGTGCCAGCAGTTCGACAGGGGAGGCTTTCTTT
cdr3_aa: CASSSTGEAFF

clone_size: -
v_call: TRBV7-9
j_call: TRBJ2-7
d_call: -
cdr3_nt: TGTGCCAGCAGCCTGGGACATCTCTACGAGCAGTACTTC
cdr3_aa: CASSLGHLYEQYF

clone_size: -
v_call: TRBV29-1
j_call: TRBJ2-2
d_call: -
cdr3_nt: TGCAGCGTTGGGTCGGGGGCTCCGAACACCGGGGAGCTGTTTTTT
cdr3_aa: CSVGSGAPNTGELFF

clone_size: -
v_call: TRBV6-5
j_call: TRBJ2-7
d_call: TRBD1
cdr3_nt: TGTGCCAGCAGTTACCAGGGGGCCCACGAGCAGTACTTC
cdr3_aa: CASSYQGAHEQYF

clone_size: -
v_call: TRBV28
j_call: TRBJ1-6
d_call: -
cdr3_nt: TGTGCCAGCGGTAATCAGGACGGAAATTCACCCCTCCACTTT
cdr3_aa: CASGNQDGNSPLHF

clone_size: -
v_call: TRBV4-1
j_call: TRBJ1-1
d_call: TRBD1
cdr3_nt: TGCGCCAGCAGCATTCGCCCAGGGGGCACTGAAGCTTTCTTT
cdr3_aa: CASSIRPGGTEAFF

clone_size: -
v_call: TRBV27
j_call: TRBJ1-1
d_call: -
cdr3_nt: TGTGCCAGCCAAGCAGTCCGGGATGGGGGCGAAGCTTTCTTT
cdr3_aa: CASQAVRDGGEAFF

clone_size: -
v_call: TRBV5-1
j_call: TRBJ2-3
d_call: TRBD2
cdr3_nt: TGCGCCAGCAGCTTGGCCCCCCCTATAGCGGGAGGCCCTTCAAGAACAGATACGCAGTATTTT
cdr3_aa: CASSLAPPIAGGPSRTDTQYF

clone_size: -
v_call: TRBV30
j_call: TRBJ1-4
d_call: TRBD1
cdr3_nt: TGTGCCTGGAGCCCAAACTTCCGGGACAGGGGGTTTGCAACTAATGAAAAACTGTTTTTT
cdr3_aa: CAWSPNFRDRGFATNEKLFF

clone_size: -
v_call: TRBV19
j_call: TRBJ1-1
d_call: -
cdr3_nt: TGTGCCAGTAGTAGGTTGGGGTCCCCACCCGAAGCTTTCTTT
cdr3_aa: CASSRLGSPPEAFF

clone_size: -
v_call: TRBV4-3
j_call: TRBJ2-7
d_call: -
cdr3_nt: TGCGCCAGCAGCCCAGGGACTGGAGCCTACGAGCAGTACTTC
cdr3_aa: CASSPGTGAYEQYF

clone_size: -
v_call: TRBV7-9
j_call: TRBJ2-5
d_call: TRBD2
cdr3_nt: TGTGCCAGCAGCGAGAGACTAGCGGGCGAGACCCAGTACTTC
cdr3_aa: CASSERLAGETQYF

clone_size: -
v_call: TRBV11-2
j_call: TRBJ2-7
d_call: TRBD2
cdr3_nt: TGTGCCAGCAGCCTGACTAGCGGGAGCAACGAGCAGTACTTC
cdr3_aa: CASSLTSGSNEQYF

clone_size: -
v_call: TRBV9
j_call: TRBJ2-5
d_call: TRBD2
cdr3_nt: TGTGCCAGCAGCGCTAGCGGGAGGGTTGTGGAGACCCAGTACTTC
cdr3_aa: CASSASGRVVETQYF

clone_size: -
v_call: TRBV5-1
j_call: TRBJ2-3
d_call: -
cdr3_nt: TGCGCCAGCAGCTTGGGGGCAGATACGCAGTATTTT
cdr3_aa: CASSLGADTQYF

clone_size: -
v_call: TRBV9
j_call: TRBJ1-5
d_call: -
cdr3_nt: TGTGCCAGCAGCGTCGGATTTTCAAGCAATCAGCCCCAGCATTTT
cdr3_aa: CASSVGFSSNQPQHF

clone_size: -
v_call: TRBV7-9
j_call: TRBJ2-7
d_call: TRBD1
cdr3_nt: TGTGCCAGCAGCCACCGAAACGACAGAGACAGGGTCAGCGACGAGCAGTACTTC
cdr3_aa: CASSHRNDRDRVSDEQYF